This TCR beta chain was profiled in a study of beta chain features in type 1 diabetes. Study observations and caveats: PCR might show a preference for shorter templates, equally across patients and controls. VDJ junctions in type 1 diabetes patients carried more deletions and fewer insertions.

The entirety of the isolated RNA underwent reverse transcription, so expressed TCRB transcripts were sequenced. Data came from immunoSEQ multiplex PCR; TCRdb stores just in-frame clones and leaves some out. The data show 130,000 to 150,000 clones, nearly 9.5% seen once. This clone was detected only a few times. Antigen: not known. CD45RO/CCR7/CD25/CD127/CD95/CD27 separated CD4+ naive, central memory, regulatory and stem cell-like memory cells by sorting. Trimming took off 5 bases at V and 3 bases at J, with 14 bases between the two ends. This CDR3 is 15 amino acids long. CDR1 is SGHTA, CDR2 FQGNSA, per germline.

This receptor was obtained from a man younger than 30 in good health. The material sequenced was central memory CD4+ T cells from blood. The V and J genes are TRBV7-2 and TRBJ1-5; D is perhaps TRBD1 (6 bases). CDR3 coding DNA: TGTGCCAGCAGCGCCAGTGGGACAACCAATCAGCCCCAGCATTTT. Translating gives CASSASGTTNQPQHF.